These 17 T cell receptor beta chains were sequenced from one sample in a study of Tregs in tolerant kidney transplant recipients (dated by TCRdb to between 2017 and 2020). Library preparation used the immunoSEQ multiplex PCR assay. TCRdb mirrors the immuneACCESS table, restricted to in-frame sequences. Some clones are absent from its copies; in checked studies, under half trace to an unresolved V gene, and the reason for the others is unknown. The sample profile shows 15,000 to 20,000 clones; 80% to 90% of them were found once. The biggest ten clones account for around 2.5% of the sample. The sequenced sample consisted of Tregs from blood. The receptors derive from a human donor in good health.

The rearrangement uses TRBV7-9 and TRBJ2-3; no clear D gene. The CDR3 covers 11 residues. V lost 6 bases, J lost 3 bases, and 4 bases lay in between. The V gene's germline CDR1 is SEHNR and CDR2 FQNEAQ (reference sequence). The CDR3, as DNA: TGTGCCAGCAGTTCTACAGATACGCAGTATTTT. It specifies CASSSTDTQYF.

This chain links TRBV4-2 with TRBJ2-3; unclear D gene. CDR3 length equals 17 residues. CDR1 and CDR2 from the germline V gene are LGHNA and YNFKEQ. V lost 1 base to trimming and J lost 3 bases, with 17 bases between them. CDR3 loop: CASSQAIGSIGTDTQYF. The CDR3 DNA is TGTGCCAGCAGCCAAGCGATAGGGTCGATCGGGACAGATACGCAGTATTTT.

The chain recombines TRBV10-3 with TRBJ2-3, with a tentative D call TRBD2 (6 bases). This CDR3 has 14 amino acids. V shed 6 bases and J shed 2 bases, with 12 bases lying between them. The germline V gene encodes CDR1 ENHRY and CDR2 SYGVKD. The CDR3 here is CAIRAGNPTDTQYF. The CDR3 nucleotides read TGTGCCATCAGGGCGGGAAATCCCACAGATACGCAGTATTTT.

The V and J genes are TRBV10-1 and TRBJ1-1; 7 nucleotides align to TRBD1. Trimming cost V 5 bases and J 1 base; bases outside gene matches: 7. This CDR3 comprises 15 residues. The germline gives CDR1 WNHNN, CDR2 SYGVQD (reference sequence). CDR3 loop: CASSYFRGRNTEAFF. CDR3 bases: TGCGCCAGCAGTTATTTCAGGGGGAGGAACACTGAAGCTTTCTTT.

The gene calls are TRBV11-3 and TRBJ2-5; 10 bases line up with TRBD1. The V and J ends lost 2 bases and 0 bases, in that order; junction bases with no gene match: 3. The CDR3 is made up of 16 amino acids. CDR1 is SGHNT, CDR2 YENEEA, per germline. The CDR3 protein is CASSLWGTGDQETQYF. DNA of the CDR3: TGTGCCAGCAGCTTATGGGGGACAGGGGACCAAGAGACCCAGTACTTC.

The genes are TRBV5-4 and TRBJ2-1; 9 nucleotides match TRBD2. This CDR3 has 15 residues. The germline V gene has CDR1 SGHNT and CDR2 YYREEE (reference sequence). Trimming removed 2 bases from V and 9 bases from J; junction bases left unmatched: 9. The CDR3 DNA reads as TGTGCCAGCAGCTTTCGAGGCGGGAGGGAGGGTGAGCAGTTCTTC. It codes for CASSFRGGREGEQFF. Using reference TRBV5-4 and TRBJ2-1 for the parts outside the CDR3, the full variable domain is ETGVTQSPTHLIKTRGQQVTLRCSSQSGHNTVSWYQQALGQGPQFIFQYYREEENGRGNFPPRFSGLQFPNYSSELNVNALELDDSALYLCASSFRGGREGEQFFGPGTRLTVL.

J is TRBJ1-2 and V is TRBV5-8, with unresolved D. V lost 4 bases and J lost 8, with 15 bases in between. Germline V gene sequence: CDR1 SGHTS, CDR2 YDEGEE. The CDR3 loop spans 13 amino acids. In nucleotides, the CDR3 is TGTGCCAGCAGCGCATTCCAATTGCCAGGCTACACCTTC. It codes for CASSAFQLPGYTF.

This sequence joins TRBV6-6 and TRBJ1-1; D remains ambiguous. Germline loops: CDR1 MNHNY, CDR2 SVGAGI (reference sequence). The CDR3 spans 13 residues. Trimming cost V 1 base and J 3 bases, with 6 bases left between them. The CDR3 spells CASSYLGYTEAFF. Here the CDR3 DNA reads TGTGCCAGCAGTTACTTAGGTTACACTGAAGCTTTCTTT.

V is TRBV7-9 and J is TRBJ2-1; 7 bases are a match to TRBD1. Germline CDR1 SEHNR, CDR2 FQNEAQ (reference sequence). J was trimmed by 5 bases and V by 5 bases; bases with no gene match: 3. The CDR3 runs to 13 residues. The CDR3 DNA sequence: TGTGCCAGCAGCGGGCAGGGGGACAATGAGCAGTTCTTC. Protein: CASSGQGDNEQFF.

The chain couples TRBV7-2 to TRBJ2-3; a possible D gene is TRBD2 (6 bases). Trimming cost V 6 bases and J 2 bases, with 15 bases left between them. The CDR3 consists of 15 residues. Germline V gene data show CDR1 as SGHTA and CDR2 as FQGNSA. The CDR3 protein is CASSYTSSYTDTQYF. The CDR3 bases are TGTGCCAGCAGTTATACTAGCAGCTACACAGATACGCAGTATTTT.

The rearrangement joins TRBV7-3 to TRBJ1-5, with 8 bases aligning to TRBD1. Germline V gene lookup returns CDR1 SGHTA and CDR2 FQGTGA. Trimming at V came to 5 bases and at J to 7 bases, leaving 10 bases not matched to a gene. This CDR3 spans 15 amino acids. The CDR3 DNA reads as TGTGCCAGCAGCACTGACAGGGGAGGAGGCCAGCCCCAGCATTTT. Amino acid sequence: CASSTDRGGGQPQHF.

The chain employs TRBV5-1 and TRBJ1-1, with a weak D call TRBD1 (5 bases). Trimming took 4 bases from V and 1 from J, leaving 8 bases between them. This CDR3 comprises 13 residues. CDR1 SGHRS and CDR2 YFSETQ come from the germline V gene. Here the CDR3 reads CASSLTGNTEAFF. CDR3 in DNA: TGCGCCAGCAGCCTCACAGGGAACACTGAAGCTTTCTTT.

J is TRBJ2-5 and V is TRBV7-2, with a tentative D call TRBD1 (7 bases). Per germline, CDR1 SGHTA and CDR2 FQGNSA. Trimming shortened V by 5 bases and J by 5 bases, and 15 bases separated the two germline ends. The CDR3 runs 14 residues. The CDR3 DNA is TGTGCCAGCAGCAGGAGGGGGCGCAGGGAGACCCAGTACTTC. Residues: CASSRRGRRETQYF.

The CDR3 DNA reads TGTGCCAGCAGTTTATTAAAGCCTGACGGCGCATTCGGGGAGCTGTTTTTT. It yields the protein CASSLLKPDGAFGELFF. The chain has TRBV27 and TRBJ2-2; D not resolved. This CDR3 region has 17 residues. CDR1 MNHEY and CDR2 SMNVEV come from the germline V gene (reference sequence). V was clipped by 1 base and J by 7 bases, with 19 bases between them.

The chain uses TRBV5-8 and TRBJ2-7; a weak D match, TRBD2 (7 bases). The CDR3 sequence is 13 residues long. Germline V lookup: CDR1 SGHTS, CDR2 YDEGEE. Trimming stripped 4 bases from V and 7 bases from J, with 15 bases between. The CDR3 loop is CASSQTGLGEQYF. DNA for the CDR3: TGTGCCAGCAGCCAGACAGGACTAGGGGAGCAGTACTTC.

This clone has more than one count but fewer than ten. V and J are TRBV4-3 and TRBJ2-3; D ambiguous. Trimming pared 0 bases from V and 5 bases from J, leaving 9 bases between. This CDR3 comprises 14 residues. The germline gives CDR1 LGHNA, CDR2 YSLEER. For the CDR3, the DNA is TGCGCCAGCAGCCAAGAGGTGGCTCGAGATACGCAGTATTTT. Protein sequence: CASSQEVARDTQYF.

This clone was seen just once. The chain uses TRBV28 and TRBJ2-5; D might be TRBD2 (6 bases). V dropped 3 bases and J dropped 11 bases, with 19 bases sitting between them. Germline loops: CDR1 MDHEN, CDR2 SYDVKM. This CDR3 comprises 14 residues. CDR3 sequence reads: CASSFPGRSREQYF. The CDR3, as DNA: TGTGCCAGCAGTTTCCCGGGCCGGTCTCGGGAGCAGTACTTC.